The 17 T cell receptor beta chains below were found in one sample sequenced in a study of control samples from healthy donors and cancer patients. TCRdb's table, derived via immunoSEQ multiplex PCR, lists solely in-frame clones and lacks some. Among under 200,000 clones listed, 85% to 95% were seen once. Sequencing input: blood. The receptors shown here come from a woman aged 55-69 years in good health.

The genes are TRBV15 and TRBJ1-5; TRBD1 matches at 7 bases. Trimming took 3 bases from V and 0 from J; bases not matched to a gene: 17. There are 20 residues in the CDR3. Looked up from germline, CDR1 is LNHNV and CDR2 is YYDKDF (reference sequence). The CDR3 is CATSRRKQGLRFYSNQPQHF. The CDR3 region has the DNA TGTGCCACCAGCAGGAGAAAACAGGGGCTAAGGTTCTATAGCAATCAGCCCCAGCATTTT. Looking up the rest from reference TRBV15 and TRBJ1-5 gives the full variable domain: DAMVIQNPRYQVTQFGKPVTLSCSQTLNHNVMYWYQQKSSQAPKLLFHYYDKDFNNEADTPDNFQSRRPNTSFCFLDIRSPGLGDTAMYLCATSRRKQGLRFYSNQPQHFGDGTRLSIL.

The chain couples TRBV7-9 to TRBJ1-1, with no clear D. V was trimmed by 5 bases and J by 4 bases, leaving 14 bases between them. The CDR3 spans 14 residues. Per germline, CDR1 SEHNR and CDR2 FQNEAQ (reference sequence). This chain's CDR3 is CASSLDPGSTEAFF. The CDR3 DNA reads as TGTGCCAGCAGCCTGGACCCCGGGTCCACTGAAGCTTTCTTT.

The V and J genes are TRBV5-4 and TRBJ1-2; 9 nucleotides align to TRBD1. The CDR3 has 15 amino acids. The V gene end was trimmed by 4 bases and the J gene end by 1 base; junction bases not matched to a gene: 5. Germline assignment: CDR1 SGHNT and CDR2 YYREEE (reference sequence). CDR3 protein: CASSPRQGGNYGYTF. CDR3 coding DNA: TGTGCCAGCAGCCCGCGACAGGGGGGTAACTATGGCTACACCTTC.

The rearrangement joins TRBV19 to TRBJ1-5; 8 bases are shared with TRBD1. Germline assignment: CDR1 LNHDA and CDR2 SQIVND (reference sequence). The CDR3 length is 13 residues. Trimming cost V 6 bases and J 4 bases; bases outside gene matches: 2. The CDR3 protein is CASSTGGNQPQHF. The CDR3 bases are TGTGCCAGTAGCACAGGGGGAAATCAGCCCCAGCATTTT.

V gene TRBV13 combines with J gene TRBJ2-5, with TRBD1 matching over 11 bases. The V and J ends lost 0 bases and 5 bases, in that order; junction bases with no gene match: 8. Germline lookup yields CDR1 PRHDT and CDR2 FYEKMQ (reference sequence). CDR3 length: 17 residues. The CDR3 protein is CASSLGLWGTGGETQYF. DNA of the CDR3: TGTGCCAGCAGCTTAGGCCTCTGGGGGACAGGGGGTGAGACCCAGTACTTC.

V and J are TRBV15 and TRBJ2-5; D unresolved. This CDR3 region has 12 residues. Germline CDR1 LNHNV, CDR2 YYDKDF (reference sequence). Trimming left V 2 bases short and J 5 bases short, with 6 bases between. DNA of the CDR3: TGTGCCACCAGCAGATCCCGTGAGACCCAGTACTTC. This gives the protein CATSRSRETQYF.

This chain connects TRBV11-2 to TRBJ2-2; D is perhaps TRBD2 (6 bases). CDR3 length: 14 residues. The germline V gene has CDR1 SGHAT and CDR2 FQNNGV. V was shortened by 5 bases and J by 1 base, with 8 bases between the two germline ends. CDR3 DNA sequence: TGTGCCAGCAGCCTCGGGGGGAACACCGGGGAGCTGTTTTTT. It is translated as CASSLGGNTGELFF.

V and J are TRBV30 and TRBJ2-7; D may be TRBD2 (6 bases). V was clipped by 3 bases and J by 3 bases, with 9 bases between them. This CDR3 is 12 amino acids long. The V gene's germline CDR1 is GTSNPN and CDR2 SVGIG (reference sequence). Written as DNA, the CDR3 is TGTGCCTGGAGGGCGGGGTTCTACGAGCAGTACTTC. Translated, it gives CAWRAGFYEQYF.

This CDR3 is CASGGNTEAFF. The CDR3 nucleotides read TGTGCCAGCGGAGGAAACACTGAAGCTTTCTTT. This sequence joins TRBV2 and TRBJ1-1; D not certain. CDR1 and CDR2 from the germline V gene are SNHLY and FYNNEI. The CDR3 loop spans 11 amino acids. The V and J ends lost 8 bases and 2 bases respectively, with 6 bases between them.

The V and J genes are TRBV7-9 and TRBJ2-7; TRBD1 is a possible D gene (6 bases). The germline CDR1 and CDR2 sequences are SEHNR and FQNEAQ (reference sequence). With 1 base removed from V and 2 bases from J, the gap between germline ends came to 12 bases. The CDR3 is 15 residues long. Here the CDR3 DNA reads TGTGCCAGCAGCTTAGATTCGGCAGGGGCCTACGAGCAGTACTTC. As protein: CASSLDSAGAYEQYF.

The chain couples TRBV5-6 to TRBJ2-3; 10 positions agree with TRBD1. The germline V gene has CDR1 SGHDT and CDR2 YYEEEE. V lost 1 base and J lost 2; bases outside the gene matches: 4. The CDR3 sequence is 16 residues long. The DNA for the CDR3 is TGTGCCAGCAGCTTGCCGGGACAGGGGACCACAGATACGCAGTATTTT. This encodes CASSLPGQGTTDTQYF.

The chain uses TRBV6-4 and TRBJ2-1; D possibly corresponds to TRBD1 (6 bases). Trimming took off 1 base at V and 6 bases at J, with 16 bases between the two ends. The CDR3 covers 16 residues. Germline CDR1 and CDR2: MRHNA and SNTAGT. In nucleotides, the CDR3 is TGTGCCAGCAGTGACTTTACTCGTGGGACAACCAATGAGCAGTTCTTC. It codes for CASSDFTRGTTNEQFF.

This chain links TRBV3-1 (or the pseudogene TRBV3-2) with TRBJ2-3; the D gene could be TRBD1 or TRBD2 (6 bases each). CDR3 length: 19 amino acids. Per the germline V gene, CDR1 is LGHDT and CDR2 is YNNKEL (reference sequence). Trimming took 1 base from V and 1 from J, leaving 21 bases between them. This chain's CDR3 is CASSQAPYGGARGTDTQYF. CDR3 in DNA: TGTGCCAGCAGCCAAGCCCCATACGGGGGCGCCCGGGGCACAGATACGCAGTATTTT.

The chain carries TRBV14 and TRBJ2-7; D ambiguous. Germline CDR1 SGHDN, CDR2 FVKESK. With 8 bases removed from V and 4 bases from J, the gap between germline ends came to 21 bases. The CDR3 covers 15 residues. The CDR3 loop is CASPQTGRRKYEQYF. CDR3 coding DNA: TGTGCCAGCCCCCAAACTGGACGGAGAAAATACGAGCAGTACTTC.

This clone was observed once. V gene TRBV7-8 combines with J gene TRBJ2-2, with TRBD2 identical over 11 bases. The trim removed 5 bases at V and 7 bases at J, leaving 9 bases unmatched. The germline CDR1 and CDR2 sequences are SGHVS and FQNEAQ. This CDR3 spans 16 amino acids. CDR3 in DNA: TGTGCCAGCAGCCAATTTAGCGGGGGGGCCGGCGGGGAGCTGTTTTTT. It encodes CASSQFSGGAGGELFF.

V is TRBV7-2 and J is TRBJ1-4; 7 nucleotides align to TRBD1. The CDR3 runs 15 residues. V lost 5 bases, J lost 4 bases, and 7 bases stayed unmatched. The germline V gene encodes CDR1 SGHTA and CDR2 FQGNSA. CDR3: CASSPFRDSNEKLFF. DNA for the CDR3: TGTGCCAGCAGCCCCTTCCGGGACAGTAATGAAAAACTGTTTTTT.

The chain links TRBV6-5 to TRBJ1-3; D is unclear. Germline lookup yields CDR1 MNHEY and CDR2 SVGAGI. V lost 2 bases to trimming and J lost 2 bases, with 10 bases between them. This CDR3 region has 15 residues. The DNA for the CDR3 is TGTGCCAGCAGTTACACCCACGGGGCTGGAAACACCATATATTTT. This gives the protein CASSYTHGAGNTIYF.